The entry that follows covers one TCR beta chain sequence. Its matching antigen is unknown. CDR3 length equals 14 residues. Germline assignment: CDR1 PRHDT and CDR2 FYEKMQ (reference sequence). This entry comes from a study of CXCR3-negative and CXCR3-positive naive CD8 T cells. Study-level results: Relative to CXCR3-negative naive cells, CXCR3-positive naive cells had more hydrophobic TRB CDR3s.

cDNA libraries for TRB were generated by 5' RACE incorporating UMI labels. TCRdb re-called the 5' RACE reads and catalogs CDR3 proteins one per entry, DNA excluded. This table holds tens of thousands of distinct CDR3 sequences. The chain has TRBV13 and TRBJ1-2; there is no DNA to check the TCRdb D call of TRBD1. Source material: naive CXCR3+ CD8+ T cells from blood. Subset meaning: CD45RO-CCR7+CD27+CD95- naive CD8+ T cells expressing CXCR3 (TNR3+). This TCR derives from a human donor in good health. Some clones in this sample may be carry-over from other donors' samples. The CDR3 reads CASSRQGPNYGYTF. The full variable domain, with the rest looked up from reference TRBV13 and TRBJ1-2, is AAGVIQSPRHLIKEKRETATLKCYPIPRHDTVYWYQQGPGQDPQFLISFYEKMQSDKGSIPDRFSAQQFSDYHSELNMSSLELGDSALYFCASSRQGPNYGYTFGSGTRLTVV.